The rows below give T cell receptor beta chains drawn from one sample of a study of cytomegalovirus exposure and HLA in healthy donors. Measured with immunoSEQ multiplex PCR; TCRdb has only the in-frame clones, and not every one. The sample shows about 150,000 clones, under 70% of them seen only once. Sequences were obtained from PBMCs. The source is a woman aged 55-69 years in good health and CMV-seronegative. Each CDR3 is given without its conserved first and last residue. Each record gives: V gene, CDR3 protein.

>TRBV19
ASSIQAGGLGEQF
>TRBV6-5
ASSPTGNYGYT
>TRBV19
ASSNGQGARTGELF
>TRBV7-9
SSSLSSGNTIY
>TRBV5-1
ASSVTGITTNEKLF
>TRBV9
ASSPAGYTQY
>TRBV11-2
ASSLGQGANNYGYT
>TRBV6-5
ASKPGTSYTGELF
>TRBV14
ASSQQAYEQY
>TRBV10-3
AIRTGSSDTQY
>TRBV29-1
SCGTSGTDTQY
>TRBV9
ASSVAGQGHQPQH
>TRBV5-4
ASSLDRGTGNTIY
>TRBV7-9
ASSYLGRNTEAF
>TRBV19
ASSIPGGNTGELF
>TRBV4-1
ASSQSQTGTGEAF
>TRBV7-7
ASSVGQGVGEQF
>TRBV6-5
ASKEQQPQH
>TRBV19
ASKLSSRSGANVLT
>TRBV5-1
ASSLDRDREGNEQF
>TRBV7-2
ASSLTGGAGNQPQH
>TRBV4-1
ASSQDIGRYNEQF
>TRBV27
ASSLRAAGAPTDTQY
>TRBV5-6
ASSYAGGPPREKLF
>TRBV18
ASSPDRAGELF
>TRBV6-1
ASSEGPDGTKGALH
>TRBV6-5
ASLDSVYNEQF
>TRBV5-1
ASSLGQGGTGELF
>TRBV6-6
ASRPDRSGNTIY
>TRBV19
ASSLRTVGLQPQH
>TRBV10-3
AINRGGGLETQY
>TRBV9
ASSVAGIGFGEQF
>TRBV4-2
ASSHRRGGGLSEQF
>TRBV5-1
ASSSTSGGADTQY
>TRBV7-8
ASSHRASGNTIY
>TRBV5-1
ASSLDGNSGNTIY
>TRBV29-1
SVVGFGQGWNTDTQY